Listed here are 28 T cell receptor beta chains from one sample, sequenced in a study of OX40 agonist ivuxolimab in advanced cancers. Some clones are missing from TCRdb's copy, which holds only in-frame ones; the method was immunoSEQ multiplex PCR. The table records 43,000 or so clones, 90% of them present only once. The sequencing used CD4+ or CD8+ T cells sorted from blood, collected in a trial of the OX40 agonist ivuxolimab. Receptor source: an adult with an advanced solid tumor such as melanoma, head and neck, liver or kidney cancer.

The V call is TRBV30, the J call TRBJ2-2; D remains unclear. The CDR3 totals 11 residues. The V gene's germline CDR1 is GTSNPN and CDR2 SVGIG (reference sequence). The V gene lost 5 bases and the J gene lost 8 bases, with 9 bases spanning the gap. The CDR3: CAWVDKGELFF. The CDR3 bases are TGTGCCTGGGTAGATAAGGGGGAGCTGTTTTTT.

The chain combines TRBV19 with TRBJ2-7; 10 nucleotides agree with TRBD2. The germline V gene encodes CDR1 LNHDA and CDR2 SQIVND (reference sequence). V trimming: 6 bases; J trimming: 4 bases; junction bases outside the gene matches: 3. The CDR3 sequence is 13 residues long. DNA of the CDR3: TGTGCCAGTAGCGAGCGGGAGGGGTACGAGCAGTACTTC. Protein: CASSEREGYEQYF.

The J gene is TRBJ2-5, the V gene TRBV6-1; 9 positions match TRBD1. V lost 4 bases, J lost 2 bases, and 8 bases stayed unmatched. CDR1 is MNHNS and CDR2 is SASEGT in the germline V gene. The CDR3 contains 16 residues. The CDR3 sequence: CASSGGQGSGQETQYF. The CDR3 DNA reads as TGTGCCAGCAGTGGGGGACAGGGCTCGGGACAAGAGACCCAGTACTTC.

The chain is built from TRBV14 and TRBJ2-4; 10 positions match TRBD1. Germline V gives CDR1 SGHDN, CDR2 FVKESK. Trimming removed 4 bases from V and 0 bases from J; junction bases left unmatched: 12. The CDR3 spans 19 residues. The CDR3 DNA is TGTGCCAGCAGCCGAGAGTCAACCCGGACAGGGGGAGCCAAAAACATTCAGTACTTC. Protein product: CASSRESTRTGGAKNIQYF. The complete variable domain, with remaining parts taken from reference TRBV14 and TRBJ2-4, reads EAGVTQFPSHSVIEKGQTVTLRCDPISGHDNLYWYRRVMGKEIKFLLHFVKESKQDESGMPNNRFLAERTGGTYSTLKVQPAELEDSGVYFCASSRESTRTGGAKNIQYFGAGTRLSVL.

The rearrangement uses TRBV5-4 and TRBJ2-1; 9 bases map to TRBD2. The J segment lost 5 bases and the V segment lost 3 bases, leaving 6 bases of the junction unmatched. Germline CDR1 SGHNT, CDR2 YYREEE (reference sequence). The CDR3 is made up of 15 amino acids. The CDR3 bases are TGTGCCAGCAGCTCAAGACTAGCGGTCGACAATGAGCAGTTCTTC. Protein product: CASSSRLAVDNEQFF.

The V and J genes are TRBV19 and TRBJ2-1, with a tentative D call TRBD2 (6 bases). Germline V gene sequence: CDR1 LNHDA, CDR2 SQIVND (reference sequence). The V end lost 7 bases, the J end lost 1 base, and 11 bases lay between the germline ends. The CDR3 spans 14 residues. The CDR3 sequence is CASKGRDSYNEQFF. CDR3 nucleotide sequence: TGTGCCAGTAAGGGGCGGGATTCCTACAATGAGCAGTTCTTC.

The chain is built from TRBV7-9 and TRBJ1-2, with D possibly TRBD1 on 6 matching bases. The germline V and J ends were trimmed by 1 base and 4 bases, with 10 bases remaining between them. This CDR3 has 14 amino acids. The germline V gene encodes CDR1 SEHNR and CDR2 FQNEAQ (reference sequence). The CDR3 DNA sequence: TGTGCCAGCAGCTTAGGACAGGCCATCTATGGCTACACCTTC. Amino acid sequence: CASSLGQAIYGYTF. The variable domain in full, completed from reference TRBV7-9 and TRBJ1-2, reads DTGVSQNPRHKITKRGQNVTFRCDPISEHNRLYWYRQTLGQGPEFLTYFQNEAQLEKSRLLSDRFSAERPKGSFSTLEIQRTEQGDSAMYLCASSLGQAIYGYTFGSGTRLTVV.

The genes are TRBV18 and TRBJ1-5, with D possibly being TRBD1 (5 bases). Germline lookup yields CDR1 KGHSH and CDR2 LQKENI. V was cut by 4 bases and J by 6 bases, with 10 bases left in between. CDR3 size: 13 residues. The CDR3 sequence: CASSQGQGQPQHF. CDR3 in DNA: TGTGCCAGCTCACAAGGGCAGGGTCAGCCCCAGCATTTT.

V is TRBV5-4 and J is TRBJ2-2; 16 bases match TRBD2. The V and J ends lost 4 bases and 6 bases, in that order; junction bases with no gene match: 3. This CDR3 is 16 amino acids long. Germline V lookup: CDR1 SGHNT, CDR2 YYREEE (reference sequence). The CDR3 DNA reads as TGTGCCAGCAGCATGGGACTAGCGGGAGGGGCCGGGGAGCTGTTTTTT. This codes for CASSMGLAGGAGELFF.

As DNA, the CDR3 is TGTGCCAGTATCGGCAGGGGGCCTGTCACAGATACGCAGTATTTT. Its translation: CASIGRGPVTDTQYF. V is TRBV19 and J is TRBJ2-3, with 8 bases fitting TRBD1. Germline trimming cut 7 bases from V and 2 bases from J; bases unmatched to any gene: 8. The germline V gene encodes CDR1 LNHDA and CDR2 SQIVND (reference sequence). CDR3 length: 15 residues.

This clone was detected once. The CDR3 spells CASSDRGRETQYF. In DNA form, the CDR3 reads TGTGCCAGCAGTGATAGGGGGCGGGAGACCCAGTACTTC. The chain has TRBV2 and TRBJ2-5, with TRBD1 matching over 7 bases. Trimming at V came to 3 bases and at J to 5 bases, leaving 3 bases not matched to a gene. Germline CDR1 reads SNHLY; CDR2 reads FYNNEI. This CDR3 spans 13 amino acids. Based on the CDR3 plus reference TRBV2 and TRBJ2-5, the full variable domain is EPEVTQTPSHQVTQMGQEVILRCVPISNHLYFYWYRQILGQKVEFLVSFYNNEISEKSEIFDDQFSVERPDGSNFTLKIRSTKLEDSAMYFCASSDRGRETQYFGPGTRLLVL.

The chain recombines TRBV5-4 with TRBJ2-1; 10 bases align to TRBD1. The CDR3 has 15 amino acids. CDR1 is SGHNT, CDR2 YYREEE, per germline (reference sequence). V gave up 10 bases and J gave up 5 bases; unmatched junction bases: 12. Here the CDR3 reads CAAAKGTGDNNEQFF. The DNA for the CDR3 is TGTGCCGCAGCTAAAGGGACAGGGGACAACAATGAGCAGTTCTTC.

The rearrangement joins TRBV18 to TRBJ2-7; 11 bases map to TRBD2. V dropped 1 base and J dropped 3; count of bases not matched to a gene: 5. The germline V gene has CDR1 KGHSH and CDR2 LQKENI. This CDR3 is 16 amino acids long. CDR3 sequence (DNA): TGTGCCAGCTCACCACTTCCACTAGCGGGGGACTACGAGCAGTACTTC. Translation gives CASSPLPLAGDYEQYF.

The rearrangement joins TRBV18 to TRBJ2-1, with 9 bases identical to TRBD1. Trimming took 2 bases from V and 2 from J; bases not matched to a gene: 4. Germline CDR1 is KGHSH and CDR2 is LQKENI. This CDR3 has 16 residues. CDR3 sequence reads: CASSPRTGVAYNEQFF. Here the CDR3 DNA reads TGTGCCAGCTCACCAAGGACAGGGGTTGCCTACAATGAGCAGTTCTTC.

J is TRBJ2-4 and V is TRBV6-6; 7 bases align to TRBD1. V gave up 4 bases and J gave up 4 bases; unmatched junction bases: 7. The length of the CDR3 is 15 residues. Germline values: CDR1 MNHNY, CDR2 SVGAGI (reference sequence). CDR3 nucleotide sequence: TGTGCCAGCAGTTGGGACAGCTCCGGAAAAAACATTCAGTACTTC. It yields the protein CASSWDSSGKNIQYF.

This sequence joins TRBV6-6 and TRBJ1-5; maybe TRBD1 (5 bases). This CDR3 contains 13 residues. Per germline, CDR1 MNHNY and CDR2 SVGAGI (reference sequence). With 7 bases removed from V and 4 bases from J, the gap between germline ends came to 11 bases. CDR3 residues: CASTFRQNQPQHF. Written as DNA, the CDR3 is TGTGCCAGCACCTTCAGACAGAATCAGCCCCAGCATTTT.

The V gene is TRBV30, the J gene TRBJ2-3; D could derive from TRBD1 or TRBD2 (5 bases each). The CDR3 contains 13 residues. The germline V gene encodes CDR1 GTSNPN and CDR2 SVGIG (reference sequence). The V end lost 1 base, the J end lost 4 bases, and 9 bases lay between the germline ends. CDR3 sequence reads: CAWSGGSPDTQYF. CDR3 DNA sequence: TGTGCCTGGAGTGGGGGGAGCCCAGATACGCAGTATTTT. Filled out from reference TRBV30 and TRBJ2-3, the complete variable domain reads SQTIHQWPATLVQPVGSPLSLECTVEGTSNPNLYWYRQAAGRGLQLLFYSVGIGQISSEVPQNLSASRPQDRQFILSSKKLLLSDSGFYLCAWSGGSPDTQYFGPGTRLTVL.

The chain links TRBV5-1 to TRBJ1-6; 9 positions agree with TRBD1. The germline V gene has CDR1 SGHRS and CDR2 YFSETQ. The V and J ends lost 4 bases and 7 bases, in that order; junction bases with no gene match: 12. This CDR3 has 17 amino acids. The CDR3 bases are TGCGCCAGCAGCCAGGAAATACGGGACAGGGTGAATTCACCCCTCCACTTT. This encodes CASSQEIRDRVNSPLHF.

The chain uses TRBV18 and TRBJ1-2, with 10 bases that match TRBD1. With V trimmed by 3 bases and J by 4 bases, 14 bases remained unmatched. This CDR3 contains 18 residues. Per the germline V gene, CDR1 is KGHSH and CDR2 is LQKENI. The chain's CDR3 is CASSPSMTGGGEGYGYTF. CDR3 DNA sequence: TGTGCCAGCTCACCTAGCATGACAGGGGGCGGCGAAGGCTATGGCTACACCTTC.

The rearrangement links TRBV7-9 to TRBJ1-5; maybe TRBD1 (5 bases). Germline V lookup: CDR1 SEHNR, CDR2 FQNEAQ (reference sequence). Trimming took 3 bases from V and 5 from J, leaving 11 bases between them. The CDR3 has 14 residues. In nucleotides, the CDR3 is TGTGCCAGCAGCTTGGGGGGAATTGATCAGCCCCAGCATTTT. Translating gives CASSLGGIDQPQHF.

V is TRBV5-1 and J is TRBJ2-5; a possible D gene is TRBD2 (6 bases). The V gene's germline CDR1 is SGHRS and CDR2 YFSETQ. Trimming cost V 4 bases and J 4 bases, with 14 bases left between them. This CDR3 contains 14 residues. CDR3 DNA sequence: TGCGCCAGCAGCCCCACTAGCCTGGTAGAGACCCAGTACTTC. It is translated as CASSPTSLVETQYF.

This chain joins TRBV11-2 and TRBJ2-3, with 7 positions matching TRBD2. The CDR3 loop spans 16 amino acids. The germline V gene has CDR1 SGHAT and CDR2 FQNNGV. V lost 1 base to trimming and J lost 2 bases; unmatched junction nucleotides: 6. CDR3 sequence (DNA): TGTGCCAGCAGCTTAGCGGCTAGCGGATCCACAGATACGCAGTATTTT. This translates into CASSLAASGSTDTQYF.

The V gene is TRBV27, the J gene TRBJ1-2; no definite D call. In germline, CDR1 is MNHEY, CDR2 SMNVEV (reference sequence). The V and J ends lost 3 bases and 8 bases respectively, with 13 bases between them. The CDR3 spans 13 residues. Written as DNA, the CDR3 is TGTGCCAGCAGTTTCGCCCCTAGGGAAGGCTACACCTTC. Translated, it gives CASSFAPREGYTF.

This clone was counted between two and nine times. The gene calls are TRBV5-8 and TRBJ2-7, with TRBD2 identical over 11 bases. This CDR3 contains 19 residues. V gave up 3 bases and J gave up 1 base; unmatched junction bases: 15. Germline CDR1 and CDR2: SGHTS and YDEGEE. The CDR3 region has the DNA TGTGCCAGCAGCTCGGCGCGGCTATTTAGCGGGAGGGCTTCCTACGAGCAGTACTTC. This encodes CASSSARLFSGRASYEQYF.

The chain is built from TRBV28 and TRBJ2-1; D ambiguous. Trimming cost V 5 bases and J 4 bases, with 6 bases left between them. The CDR3 length is 12 residues. Germline assignment: CDR1 MDHEN and CDR2 SYDVKM. CDR3 DNA: TGTGCCAGCAGTCCCCCATACAATGAGCAGTTCTTC. It codes for CASSPPYNEQFF.

The chain joins TRBV9 to TRBJ2-1; D uncertain. The CDR3 covers 16 residues. Trimming took off 5 bases at V and 0 bases at J, with 15 bases between the two ends. From germline, CDR1 is SGDLS and CDR2 YYNGEE. The CDR3 DNA reads TGTGCCAGCAGTTTCTTCGACACGAGCTCCTACAATGAGCAGTTCTTC. This translates into CASSFFDTSSYNEQFF.

The chain employs TRBV5-1 and TRBJ1-6; D is undetermined. This CDR3 is built from 15 residues. Germline lookup yields CDR1 SGHRS and CDR2 YFSETQ. The V and J ends lost 0 bases and 3 bases respectively, with 7 bases between them. CDR3 coding DNA: TGCGCCAGCAGCTTGGAACTGAGCTATAATTCACCCCTCCACTTT. It is translated as CASSLELSYNSPLHF.

The gene calls are TRBV2 and TRBJ1-2; no clear D. Germline CDR1 and CDR2: SNHLY and FYNNEI. The CDR3 extends over 13 amino acids. Trimming took off 1 base at V and 4 bases at J, with 7 bases between the two ends. The CDR3 sequence is CASSEDGTYGYTF. The CDR3 nucleotides read TGTGCCAGCAGTGAAGACGGAACCTATGGCTACACCTTC.